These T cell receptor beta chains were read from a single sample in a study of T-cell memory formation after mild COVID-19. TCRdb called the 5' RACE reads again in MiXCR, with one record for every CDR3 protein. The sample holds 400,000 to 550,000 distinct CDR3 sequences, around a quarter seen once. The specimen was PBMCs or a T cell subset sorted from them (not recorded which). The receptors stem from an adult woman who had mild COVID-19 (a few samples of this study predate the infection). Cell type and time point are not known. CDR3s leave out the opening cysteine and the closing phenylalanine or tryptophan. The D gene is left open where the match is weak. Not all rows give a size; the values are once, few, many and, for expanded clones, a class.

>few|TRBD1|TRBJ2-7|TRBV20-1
SARVGTGGPYEQY
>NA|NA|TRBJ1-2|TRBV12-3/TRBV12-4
ASGGGVGYGYT
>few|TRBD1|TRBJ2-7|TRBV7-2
ASSPDRGPPYEQY
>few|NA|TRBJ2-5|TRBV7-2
ASTHGRGGGETQY
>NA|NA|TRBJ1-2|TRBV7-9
ASSQNYRDGYT
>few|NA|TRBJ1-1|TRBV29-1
SAPERYLNTEAF
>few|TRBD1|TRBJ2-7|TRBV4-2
ASSQAGTARYEQY
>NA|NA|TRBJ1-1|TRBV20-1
SARALLGAPTEAF
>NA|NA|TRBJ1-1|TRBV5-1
ASSVGAWRTEAF
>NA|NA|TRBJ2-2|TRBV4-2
ATEAANTGELF
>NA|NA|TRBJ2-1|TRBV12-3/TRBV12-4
ASSPDRGGYYNEQF
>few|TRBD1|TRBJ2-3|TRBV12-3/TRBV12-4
ASSWSRDRGDTQY
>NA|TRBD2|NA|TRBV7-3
ASSLRGLAGDTQY
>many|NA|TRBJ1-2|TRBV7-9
ASSTDGPYGYT
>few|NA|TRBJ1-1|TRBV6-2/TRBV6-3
ASTTYDRNTEAF
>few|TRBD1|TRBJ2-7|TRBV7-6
ASSSGTGGLVDEQY
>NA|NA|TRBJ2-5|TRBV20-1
IPTSQETQY
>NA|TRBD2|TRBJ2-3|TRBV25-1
ASSEWASGDNTDTQY